A single sample gave rise to the 25 T cell receptor beta chains below, sequenced in a study of blood T cell repertoires in COVID-19. Here immunoSEQ multiplex PCR was the method, and the copy in TCRdb shows in-frame clones only, minus some. The data show tens of thousands of clones, approximately 70% seen once. The sample consisted of peripheral blood. The receptors originated from a woman in her 70s with acute or convalescent COVID-19.

The V gene is TRBV19, the J gene TRBJ1-1; D is perhaps TRBD1 (5 bases). Germline-derived CDR1 and CDR2 are LNHDA and SQIVND (reference sequence). The CDR3 consists of 17 residues. The ends were cut back, 6 bases at V and 3 bases at J, with 23 bases in the middle. The CDR3 bases are TGTGCCAGTAGATCCGGGACGACGGACTATGGGGACACTGAAGCTTTCTTT. Translation gives CASRSGTTDYGDTEAFF.

The V gene is TRBV7-3, the J gene TRBJ2-5; no clear D. There are 13 residues in the CDR3. Deletions cut 4 bases from V and 7 bases from J, with 13 bases between. Germline-derived CDR1 and CDR2 are SGHTA and FQGTGA. The CDR3 spells CASSSTHSGTQYF. In nucleotides, the CDR3 is TGTGCCAGCAGCTCGACCCACTCGGGGACCCAGTACTTC.

The V call is TRBV11-2, the J call TRBJ2-5, with 9 nucleotides matching TRBD1. The CDR3 extends over 16 amino acids. V lost 5 bases and J lost 5; bases outside the gene matches: 12. Per germline, CDR1 SGHAT and CDR2 FQNNGV. The CDR3 DNA sequence: TGTGCCAGCAGCACCACCTTGGGACAGGGAGTGGAGACCCAGTACTTC. Its protein is CASSTTLGQGVETQYF.

Comment on this clone: The junction departs from the called germline gene at one end, perhaps through a read error. The chain is built from TRBV7-7 and TRBJ2-1, with TRBD1 as a possible D gene (5 bases). Germline V CDR1 and CDR2: SSHAT, FNYEAQ (reference sequence). The CDR3 runs 14 residues. The CDR3 sequence is CASSESTVYNEQFF. Written as DNA, the CDR3 is TGTGCTAGCAGCGAATCGACAGTATACAATGAGCAGTTCTTC.

This chain links TRBV4-1 with TRBJ1-4; 7 nucleotides agree with TRBD1. There are 11 residues in the CDR3. The germline gives CDR1 MGHRA, CDR2 YSYEKL. V trimming: 3 bases; J trimming: 13 bases; junction bases outside the gene matches: 2. CDR3: CASSHTGVLFF. In nucleotides, the CDR3 is TGCGCCAGCAGCCATACAGGGGTACTGTTTTTT.

CDR3 coding DNA: TGTGCCTGGAGTGCAACCCGGACAGATAGATCCTACGAGCAGTACTTC. Amino acids: CAWSATRTDRSYEQYF. The rearrangement uses TRBV30 and TRBJ2-7, with a possible D match to TRBD1 (6 bases). The V and J ends lost 1 base and 1 base respectively, with 17 bases between them. Germline V gene lookup returns CDR1 GTSNPN and CDR2 SVGIG (reference sequence). The CDR3 loop spans 16 amino acids.

There are a few counts of this clone. The gene calls are TRBV7-8 and TRBJ2-1; possible D gene TRBD1, 6 bases. Trimming stripped 3 bases from V and 6 bases from J, with 12 bases between. Germline CDR1 reads SGHVS; CDR2 reads FQNEAQ. CDR3 size: 14 residues. The CDR3 reads CASSFTGLGNEQFF. CDR3 nucleotide sequence: TGTGCCAGCAGCTTTACAGGGCTCGGCAATGAGCAGTTCTTC.

This chain's CDR3 is CASSERLGSTYEQYF. For the CDR3, the DNA is TGTGCCAGCAGTGAGCGGCTCGGGTCAACCTACGAGCAGTACTTC. This chain connects TRBV27 to TRBJ2-7; weak D call: TRBD2 (5 bases). CDR1 and CDR2 from the germline V gene are MNHEY and SMNVEV (reference sequence). The length of the CDR3 is 15 residues. Trimming took 5 bases from V and 2 from J, leaving 16 bases between them.

The chain couples TRBV5-1 to TRBJ2-3, with 8 bases fitting TRBD2. The CDR3 spans 15 residues. J lost 5 bases, V lost 1 base, and 6 bases had no gene match. Per germline, CDR1 SGHRS and CDR2 YFSETQ. CDR3 sequence (DNA): TGCGCCAGCAGCTTGCCGGGGGGGCCGAGAGATACGCAGTATTTT. Protein sequence: CASSLPGGPRDTQYF. Supplemented by reference TRBV5-1 and TRBJ2-3, the full variable domain reads KAGVTQTPRYLIKTRGQQVTLSCSPISGHRSVSWYQQTPGQGLQFLFEYFSETQRNKGNFPGRFSGRQFSNSRSEMNVSTLELGDSALYLCASSLPGGPRDTQYFGPGTRLTVL.

The chain links TRBV6-2 or TRBV6-3 to TRBJ2-3; D might be TRBD1 (6 bases). The germline V gene encodes CDR1 MNHEY and CDR2 SVGEGT. The CDR3 has 16 residues. Trimming pared 0 bases from V and 2 bases from J, leaving 12 bases between. The CDR3 region is CASSYSGTPNTDTQYF. The DNA for the CDR3 is TGTGCCAGCAGTTACTCCGGGACACCTAACACAGATACGCAGTATTTT.

This chain connects TRBV6-5 to TRBJ2-7; D unclear. This CDR3 comprises 11 residues. V was cut by 6 bases and J by 5 bases, with 8 bases left in between. Germline-derived CDR1 and CDR2 are MNHEY and SVGAGI. The CDR3 nucleotides are TGTGCCAGCAGGGTTGAGGACGAGCAGTACTTC. Its protein product is CASRVEDEQYF.

The chain links TRBV3-1 (or the pseudogene TRBV3-2) to TRBJ2-1, with TRBD2 identical over 7 bases. The CDR3 contains 11 residues. Germline loops: CDR1 LGHDT, CDR2 YNNKEL (reference sequence). The ends lost 6 bases at V and 8 bases at J; junction bases unmatched: 1. The CDR3 here is CASRRGDEQFF. CDR3 DNA sequence: TGTGCCAGCAGACGGGGGGATGAGCAGTTCTTC.

J is TRBJ1-1 and V is TRBV5-1; 9 bases match TRBD1. Germline V gives CDR1 SGHRS, CDR2 YFSETQ. J lost 1 base, V lost 1 base, and 5 bases had no gene match. This CDR3 region has 16 residues. The CDR3 sequence: CASSLYTGGANTEAFF. The DNA for the CDR3 is TGCGCCAGCAGCTTGTATACAGGGGGCGCGAACACTGAAGCTTTCTTT.

The chain joins TRBV7-8 to TRBJ1-4; tentative D call: TRBD1 (5 bases). The CDR3 consists of 16 residues. V lost 2 bases and J 3 bases, leaving 13 bases between the germline ends. Germline-derived CDR1 and CDR2 are SGHVS and FQNEAQ. In nucleotides, the CDR3 is TGTGCCAGCAGCTTACGGAGGGGTAACTCTAATGAAAAACTGTTTTTT. Protein product: CASSLRRGNSNEKLFF.

This chain links TRBV27 with TRBJ2-7; 12 bases are a match to TRBD1. The CDR3 is 14 residues long. Germline assignment: CDR1 MNHEY and CDR2 SMNVEV (reference sequence). With 7 bases clipped from V and 7 bases from J, the junction kept 8 bases outside the gene matches. The CDR3, as DNA: TGTGCCAGCAAACGGGACAGGGGGCTGGTTGAGCAGTACTTC. Translated, it gives CASKRDRGLVEQYF.

This clone was seen a handful of times. The rearrangement uses TRBV18 and TRBJ1-2; maybe TRBD1 (6 bases). CDR3 size: 13 residues. Germline V CDR1 and CDR2: KGHSH, LQKENI. Deletions cut 2 bases from V and 10 bases from J, with 14 bases between. CDR3 residues: CASSPNRDADYTF. The CDR3 bases are TGTGCCAGCTCACCAAACAGGGATGCGGACTACACCTTC.

The chain employs TRBV18 and TRBJ1-2; D gene unclear. This CDR3 spans 16 amino acids. Germline V gives CDR1 KGHSH, CDR2 LQKENI. The V and J ends lost 3 bases and 5 bases respectively, with 19 bases between them. The chain's CDR3 is CASSPPSLLSGYGYTF. The CDR3, as DNA: TGTGCCAGCTCACCCCCATCCCTGCTGTCAGGTTATGGCTACACCTTC. Variable domain in full (rest from reference TRBV18 and TRBJ1-2): NAGVMQNPRHLVRRRGQEARLRCSPMKGHSHVYWYRQLPEEGLKFMVYLQKENIIDESGMPKERFSAEFPKEGPSILRIQQVVRGDSAAYFCASSPPSLLSGYGYTFGSGTRLTVV.

The chain couples TRBV7-2 to TRBJ2-5, with D tentatively TRBD2 (5 bases). This CDR3 has 14 amino acids. CDR1 and CDR2 (germline): SGHTA, FQGNSA. Trimming removed 3 bases from V and 3 bases from J, with 11 bases in between. The CDR3 bases are TGTGCCAGCAGCTTTACCCCGGGGAAAGAGACCCAGTACTTC. This sequence encodes CASSFTPGKETQYF.

As DNA, the CDR3 is TGCGCCAGCAGACAGGGGTACGGGGCTAATGAAAAACTGTTTTTT. Translating it yields CASRQGYGANEKLFF. V and J are TRBV5-1 and TRBJ1-4; 7 nucleotides line up with TRBD1. CDR3 length equals 15 residues. Per germline, CDR1 SGHRS and CDR2 YFSETQ. The J segment lost 3 bases and the V segment lost 5 bases, leaving 7 bases of the junction unmatched.

This clone counts as large. The chain recombines TRBV9 with TRBJ1-4, with TRBD1 identical over 9 bases. Germline CDR1 is SGDLS and CDR2 is YYNGEE. The CDR3 is 16 residues long. V dropped 3 bases and J dropped 10; count of bases not matched to a gene: 13. Here the CDR3 reads CASSGGGTGPLGKLFF. CDR3 DNA sequence: TGTGCCAGCAGCGGGGGCGGGACAGGGCCCTTAGGAAAACTGTTTTTT.

This chain connects TRBV5-1 to TRBJ2-3; 7 nucleotides line up with TRBD2. CDR1 and CDR2 (germline): SGHRS, YFSETQ. The ends lost 1 base at V and 1 base at J; junction bases unmatched: 0. The CDR3 contains 14 residues. The CDR3, as DNA: TGCGCCAGCAGCTTGACTAGCGGCACAGATACGCAGTATTTT. Protein product: CASSLTSGTDTQYF.

The V and J genes are TRBV3-1 (or the pseudogene TRBV3-2) and TRBJ1-1, with D possibly matching TRBD1 (5 bases). V was pared by 1 base and J by 11 bases, with 14 bases between. This CDR3 spans 13 amino acids. Germline V gene sequence: CDR1 LGHDT, CDR2 YNNKEL (reference sequence). The CDR3 protein is CASSQAAQGRAFF. CDR3 in DNA: TGTGCCAGCAGCCAAGCAGCCCAGGGCCGGGCTTTCTTT.

This clone has only one observation. The chain recombines TRBV28 with TRBJ2-1; 10 bases line up with TRBD2. The CDR3 contains 15 residues. Germline V lookup: CDR1 MDHEN, CDR2 SYDVKM. After removal of 2 bases from V and 8 bases from J, the junction contained 6 bases not matched to a gene. CDR3 residues: CASSLGSSGRHEQFF. As DNA, the CDR3 is TGTGCCAGCAGTTTAGGGTCTAGCGGGAGACATGAGCAGTTCTTC.

V gene TRBV5-1 combines with J gene TRBJ1-2; the match to TRBD1 covers 7 bases. Germline CDR1 reads SGHRS; CDR2 reads YFSETQ. This CDR3 spans 13 amino acids. Trimming cost V 3 bases and J 5 bases; bases outside gene matches: 4. CDR3 sequence (DNA): TGCGCCAGCAGCTCTAACAGGGGTTATGGCTACACCTTC. Translated, it gives CASSSNRGYGYTF.

Details on this clone: The junction does not match germline at one end; this may be a read error. The chain couples TRBV14 to TRBJ2-1, with D perhaps matching TRBD2 (7 bases). Germline-derived CDR1 and CDR2 are SGHDN and FVKESK. The CDR3 loop spans 14 amino acids. The CDR3 sequence is CASSPNPGGGAWIF. Here the CDR3 DNA reads TGTGCCAGCAGCCCCAACCCCGGTGGGGGGGCATGGATCTTC. The full variable domain, its missing parts supplied by reference TRBV14 and TRBJ2-1, is EAGVTQFPSHSVIEKGQTVTLRCDPISGHDNLYWYRRVMGKEIKFLLHFVKESKQDESGMPNNRFLAERTGGTYSTLKVQPAELEDSGVYFCASSPNPGGGAWIFGPGTRLTVL.